This is a list of T cell receptor beta chains from one sample in a study of T-cell reconstitution after alpha-beta-depleted transplantation in children. TCRdb processed the PCR reads anew with MiXCR; each CDR3 protein has one entry. The sample yields over 150,000 distinct CDR3 sequences, more than 9.5% seen once. The starting material was PBMCs, obtained before TCRalphabeta/CD19-depleted stem cell transplant. The source is a boy aged 2 to 10 with acute myeloid leukemia, due to receive a stem cell transplant. Both conserved end residues are part of each CDR3. The D gene is left open where the match is weak. The size field is filled for only some rows; it gives once, few, many or a size class.

TGTGCCAGCAGCTTTAAAACGAGGGGAGAGACCCAGTACTTC,CASSFKTRGETQYF,TRBJ2-5,-,many,TRBV7-2
TGCAGTGCCCCGGCGGGGGGGTCGGTCGAGCAGTACTTC,CSAPAGGSVEQYF,TRBJ2-7,TRBD2,-,TRBV20-1
TGCAGTGCTAGAGATTCTGGTTTATTAGCCAAAAACATTCAGTACTTC,CSARDSGLLAKNIQYF,TRBJ2-4,-,many,TRBV20-1
TGTGCCAGCAGCTTGGGGACAGGGCTTTCACCCCTCCACTTT,CASSLGTGLSPLHF,TRBJ1-6,TRBD1,many,TRBV5-5
TGTGCCAGCAGTTACAAGTTGGTTGGTACGCAGTATTTT,CASSYKLVGTQYF,TRBJ2-3,-,many,TRBV6-5
TGCAGTGCTAGAGATCTGGCTAGCGGGAGATTTCTTTACTACGAGCAGTACTTC,CSARDLASGRFLYYEQYF,TRBJ2-7,TRBD2,many,TRBV20-1
TGTGCCTACGATCAAACCCCGGGACAGGGACGCTCACCCCTCCACTTT,CAYDQTPGQGRSPLHF,TRBJ1-6,TRBD1,many,TRBV30
TGTGCCGCCCGGCCAGGGCTAGCGGGAGGAGATACGCAGTATTTT,CAARPGLAGGDTQYF,TRBJ2-3,TRBD2,many,TRBV10-3
TGTGCCAGCAGTGTTGGGTGGACCGGGGAGCTGTTTTTT,CASSVGWTGELFF,TRBJ2-2,-,many,TRBV27
TGTGCCAGCAGCCACCCCCCCACGGATACGCAGTATTTT,CASSHPPTDTQYF,TRBJ2-3,-,many,TRBV3-1
TGTGCCAGCGGCCCGACAGGGGGAGATACGCAGTATTTT,CASGPTGGDTQYF,TRBJ2-3,TRBD1,-,TRBV5-5
TGCGCCAGCAGCTTGAATTGGGTCAATGAGCAGTTCTTC,CASSLNWVNEQFF,TRBJ2-1,-,many,TRBV5-1
TGCAGTGCTAGGACACACCTAGGACGGCTCTACGAGCAGTACTTC,CSARTHLGRLYEQYF,TRBJ2-7,-,many,TRBV20-1
TGTGCCAGCAGTGATCTCCTAGCGGGAGTTTTTTCCTACGAGCAGTACTTC,CASSDLLAGVFSYEQYF,TRBJ2-7,TRBD2,many,TRBV6-1
TGTGCCAGCAGTATGGTATGGGGCAGCAATCAGCCCCAGCATTTT,CASSMVWGSNQPQHF,TRBJ1-5,-,-,TRBV6-1
TGTGCCAGCAGCTTGGCGAATTCACCCCTCCACTTT,CASSLANSPLHF,TRBJ1-6,-,many,TRBV7-2
TGTGCCAGCAGTTTTCTCGGTTCGGGGACTAGCGGGAGTCGGGAGACCCAGTACTTC,CASSFLGSGTSGSRETQYF,TRBJ2-5,TRBD2,many,TRBV28
TGCAGTGCTAAGCGGGACCTCGTGGGAAAACTGTTTTTT,CSAKRDLVGKLFF,TRBJ1-4,-,many,TRBV20-1
TGTGCCAGCAGCTTAGCTAGCGGGCCTAGCACAGATACGCAGTATTTT,CASSLASGPSTDTQYF,TRBJ2-3,TRBD2,many,TRBV7-9
TGTGCCATCAGTGCGTACAGGGATGAGACTGAAGCTTTCTTT,CAISAYRDETEAFF,TRBJ1-1,-,-,TRBV10-3
TGTGCCATCAGCCCACAGGGGGATACCCATGGCTACACCTTC,CAISPQGDTHGYTF,TRBJ1-2,TRBD1,many,TRBV10-3
TGCGCCAGCAGCGGGGGACTAGCGGCGAACACCGGGGAGCTGTTTTTT,CASSGGLAANTGELFF,TRBJ2-2,TRBD2,many,TRBV5-1
TGTGCCAGCAGCAAAGTGGCAGGGGGTGGAAACACCATATATTTT,CASSKVAGGGNTIYF,TRBJ1-3,-,many,TRBV21-1
TGTGCCTTCAGTTTAGGGGGGACTAGCGGGCTAGCCAAAAACATTCAGTACTTC,CAFSLGGTSGLAKNIQYF,TRBJ2-4,TRBD2,-,TRBV6-7
TGTGCCAGCACCAAACCCGGAGGGAACACTGAAGCTTTCTTT,CASTKPGGNTEAFF,TRBJ1-1,-,many,TRBV6-5
TGCAGCGTTGGGAAAGGAGGGGCCAAAAACATTCAGTACTTC,CSVGKGGAKNIQYF,TRBJ2-4,-,many,TRBV29-1
TGTGCCAGCAGTTATCTTCCGGGGGGATTAGGCTACACCTTC,CASSYLPGGLGYTF,TRBJ1-2,-,-,TRBV6-9
TGTGCCAGCAGCCAAGGCGGGGGGATTTACACCGGGGAGCTGTTTTTT,CASSQGGGIYTGELFF,TRBJ2-2,TRBD2,many,TRBV3-1
TGCAGCGTTGAAGAAACGGGAGATGTGACGGAGACCCAGTACTTC,CSVEETGDVTETQYF,TRBJ2-5,-,many,TRBV29-1
TGTGCCAGCAGCCAAGATAGCGGGGGCTACAATGAGCAGTTCTTC,CASSQDSGGYNEQFF,TRBJ2-1,TRBD2,many,TRBV4-2
TGTGCCAGCAGATTACGGGGGGCACTACAAGAGACCCAGTACTTC,CASRLRGALQETQYF,TRBJ2-5,-,many,TRBV12-3/TRBV12-4
TGCAGTGCTAGAGCCGGGGGGCGGTGGATGAACACTGAAGCTTTCTTT,CSARAGGRWMNTEAFF,TRBJ1-1,-,many,TRBV20-1
TGCAGTGCTAACGAGACAGGACGAGCTAACTATGGCTACACCTTC,CSANETGRANYGYTF,TRBJ1-2,-,many,TRBV20-1
TGCGCCAGCAGCTGGAGCCCTAGCGGGGACACGTCTACCGGGGAGCTGTTTTTT,CASSWSPSGDTSTGELFF,TRBJ2-2,TRBD2,many,TRBV5-1
TGTGCCAGCAGGGCCGGGACAGAACTAGGCTACGAGCAGTACTTC,CASRAGTELGYEQYF,TRBJ2-7,TRBD1,many,TRBV12-3/TRBV12-4
TGTGCCAGCAGCCAAGTCCTAGCCAAAAACATTCAGTACTTC,CASSQVLAKNIQYF,TRBJ2-4,-,few,TRBV4-2
TGTGCCAGCAGCTCGAGCAGGGGACAGGGTTGGAATGAGCAGTTCTTC,CASSSSRGQGWNEQFF,TRBJ2-1,TRBD1,many,TRBV7-2
TGTGCCAGCAGTCGCGACCTCTCCTACGAGCAGTACTTC,CASSRDLSYEQYF,TRBJ2-7,-,many,TRBV7-8
TGTGCCAGCAGTAGGGGGAAAGAGACCCAGTACTTC,CASSRGKETQYF,TRBJ2-5,-,many,TRBV7-9
TGCAGCGTCACGTACCGTGGACAGGGAAACTATGGCTACACCTTC,CSVTYRGQGNYGYTF,TRBJ1-2,TRBD1,many,TRBV29-1
TGCAGCGTCGGACAGCTATTGACAGATACGCAGTATTTT,CSVGQLLTDTQYF,TRBJ2-3,-,-,TRBV29-1
TGTGCCAGCAGCATCATAGGGTCCAACACTGAAGCTTTCTTT,CASSIIGSNTEAFF,TRBJ1-1,-,many,TRBV7-9
TGCGCCAGCAGCACGGGACAGGGGGACACTGAAGCTTTCTTT,CASSTGQGDTEAFF,TRBJ1-1,TRBD1,many,TRBV5-1
TGTGCCAGCCGGACAAGGACTAGCGGCTACAATGAGCAGTTCTTC,CASRTRTSGYNEQFF,TRBJ2-1,TRBD2,many,TRBV2
TGCGCCAGCAGCTTAGACGTGGCCTCCTACAATGAGCAGTTCTTC,CASSLDVASYNEQFF,TRBJ2-1,-,many,TRBV5-1